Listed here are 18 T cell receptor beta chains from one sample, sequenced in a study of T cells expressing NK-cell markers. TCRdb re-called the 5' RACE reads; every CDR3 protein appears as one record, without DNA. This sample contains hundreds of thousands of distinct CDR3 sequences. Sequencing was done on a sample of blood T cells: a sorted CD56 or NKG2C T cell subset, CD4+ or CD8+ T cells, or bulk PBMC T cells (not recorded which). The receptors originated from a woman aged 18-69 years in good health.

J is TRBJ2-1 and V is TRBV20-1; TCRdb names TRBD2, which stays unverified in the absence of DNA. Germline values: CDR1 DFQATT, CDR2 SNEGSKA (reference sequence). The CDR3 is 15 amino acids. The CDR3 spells CSARDASGRVNEQFF.

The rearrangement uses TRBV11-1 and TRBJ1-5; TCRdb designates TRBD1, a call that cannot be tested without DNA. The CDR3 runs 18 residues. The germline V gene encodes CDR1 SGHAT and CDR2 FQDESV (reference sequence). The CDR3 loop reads CASSLDPRGTGYNQPQHF.

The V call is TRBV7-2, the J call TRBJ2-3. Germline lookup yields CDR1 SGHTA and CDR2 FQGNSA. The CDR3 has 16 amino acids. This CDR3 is CASSLAVGSSTDTQYF.

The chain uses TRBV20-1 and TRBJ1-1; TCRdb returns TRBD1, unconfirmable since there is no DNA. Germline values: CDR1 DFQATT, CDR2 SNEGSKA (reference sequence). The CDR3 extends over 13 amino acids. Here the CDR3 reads CSARERKTAEAFF.

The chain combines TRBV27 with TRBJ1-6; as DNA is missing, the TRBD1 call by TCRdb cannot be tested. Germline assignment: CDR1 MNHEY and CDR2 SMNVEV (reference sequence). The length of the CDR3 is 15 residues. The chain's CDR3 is CASSHPGPLNSPLHF.

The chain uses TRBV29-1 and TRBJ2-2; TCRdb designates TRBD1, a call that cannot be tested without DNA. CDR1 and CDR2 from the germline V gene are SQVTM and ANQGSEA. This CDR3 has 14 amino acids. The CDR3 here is CSVGRTANTGELFF.

The CDR3 region is CASRRGAEDTQYF. J is TRBJ2-3 and V is TRBV5-1; absent DNA, TCRdb's TRBD1 call cannot be checked. The CDR3 consists of 13 residues. Germline V lookup: CDR1 SGHRS, CDR2 YFSETQ.

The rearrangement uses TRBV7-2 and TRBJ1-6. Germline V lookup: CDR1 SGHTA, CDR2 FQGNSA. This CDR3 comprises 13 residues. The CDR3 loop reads CASSYTDNSPLHF.

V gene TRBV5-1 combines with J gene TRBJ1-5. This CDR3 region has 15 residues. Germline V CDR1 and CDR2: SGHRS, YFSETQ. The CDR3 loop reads CASSLGDGGNQPQHF.

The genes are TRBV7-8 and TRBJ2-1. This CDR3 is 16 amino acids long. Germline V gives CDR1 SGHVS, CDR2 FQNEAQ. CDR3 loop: CASSLIRLVGDNEQFF.

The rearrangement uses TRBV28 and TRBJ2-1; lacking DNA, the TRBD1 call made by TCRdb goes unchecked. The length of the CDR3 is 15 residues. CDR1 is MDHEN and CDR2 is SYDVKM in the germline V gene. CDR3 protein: CASTTPLNRGNEQFF.

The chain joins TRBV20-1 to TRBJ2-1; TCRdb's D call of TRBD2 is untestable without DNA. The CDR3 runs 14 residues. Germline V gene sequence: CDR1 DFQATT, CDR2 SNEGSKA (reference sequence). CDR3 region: CSGTSGRAQDEQFF.

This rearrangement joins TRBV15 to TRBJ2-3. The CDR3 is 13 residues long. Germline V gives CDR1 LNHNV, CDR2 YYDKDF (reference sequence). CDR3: CATSLGRNGAQYF.

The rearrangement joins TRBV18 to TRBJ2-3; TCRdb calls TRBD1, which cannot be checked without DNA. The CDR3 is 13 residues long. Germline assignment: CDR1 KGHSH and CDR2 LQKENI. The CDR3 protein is CASSTLDTDTQYF.

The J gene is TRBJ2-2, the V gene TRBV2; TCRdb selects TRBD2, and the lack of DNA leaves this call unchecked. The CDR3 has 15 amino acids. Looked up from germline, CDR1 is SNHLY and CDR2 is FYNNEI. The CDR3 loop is CASKVEAPNTGELFF.

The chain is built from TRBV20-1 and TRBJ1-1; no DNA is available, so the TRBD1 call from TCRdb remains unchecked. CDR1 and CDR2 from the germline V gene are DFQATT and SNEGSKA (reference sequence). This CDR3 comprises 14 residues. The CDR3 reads CSAREDRADTEAFF.

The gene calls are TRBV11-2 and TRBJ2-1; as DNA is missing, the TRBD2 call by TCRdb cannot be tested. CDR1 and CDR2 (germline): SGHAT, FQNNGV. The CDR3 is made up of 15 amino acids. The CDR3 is CASLSSGVSYNEQFF. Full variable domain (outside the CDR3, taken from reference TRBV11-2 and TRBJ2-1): EAGVAQSPRYKIIEKRQSVAFWCNPISGHATLYWYQQILGQGPKLLIQFQNNGVVDDSQLPKDRFSAERLKGVDSTLKIQPAKLEDSAVYLCASLSSGVSYNEQFFGPGTRLTVL.

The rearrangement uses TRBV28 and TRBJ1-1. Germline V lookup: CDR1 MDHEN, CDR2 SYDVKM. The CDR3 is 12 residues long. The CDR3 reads CASLRGGTEAFF.